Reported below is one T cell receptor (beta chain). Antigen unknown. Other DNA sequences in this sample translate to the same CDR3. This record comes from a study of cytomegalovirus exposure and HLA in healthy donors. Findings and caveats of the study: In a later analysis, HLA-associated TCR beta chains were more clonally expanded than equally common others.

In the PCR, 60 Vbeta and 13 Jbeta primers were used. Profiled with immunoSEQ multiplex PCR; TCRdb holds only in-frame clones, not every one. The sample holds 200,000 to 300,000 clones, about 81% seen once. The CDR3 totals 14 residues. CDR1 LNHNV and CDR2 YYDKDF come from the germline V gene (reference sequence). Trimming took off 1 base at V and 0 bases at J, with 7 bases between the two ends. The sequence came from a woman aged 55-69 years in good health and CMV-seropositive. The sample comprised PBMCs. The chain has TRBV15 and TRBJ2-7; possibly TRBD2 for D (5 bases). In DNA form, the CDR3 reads TGTGCCACCAGCAGAGGTCGGGGCTCCTACGAGCAGTACTTC. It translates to CATSRGRGSYEQYF.